The clone carrying this T cell receptor (beta chain) was observed a single time. What it binds is not known. Mismatch with germline at one junction end may stem from a read error. The source of the sample is a study of lung T cells in sarcoidosis with Löfgren's syndrome. Study-wide background: Analyses focused on Löfgren's syndrome patients.

The CDR3 extends over 14 amino acids. The V gene's germline CDR1 is SNHLY and CDR2 FYNNEI. Whole-study findings and limits: Shared TRAV12-1 and TRBV2 CDR3 motifs across Löfgren's syndrome patients reportedly suggested public CD4+ TCRs. TRBV2 was the preferred pairing partner of TRAV12-1, with similar CDR3s.

TCRdb itself ran the reads through MiXCR, one entry per CDR3 protein. The data hold roughly 3,500 distinct CDR3 sequences, with about a sixth observed a single time. The chain employs TRBV2 and TRBJ2-2; TRBD1 matches at 7 bases. This TCR was recovered from a human donor with sarcoidosis (Löfgren's syndrome or another form), or a control subject (not recorded which). The sequenced material came from CD4+ T cells from bronchoalveolar lavage. As DNA, the CDR3 is TGTGCCAACAGTGTGACAGGGCTGGCCGGGGAGCTGTTTTTT. It codes for CANSVTGLAGELFF.